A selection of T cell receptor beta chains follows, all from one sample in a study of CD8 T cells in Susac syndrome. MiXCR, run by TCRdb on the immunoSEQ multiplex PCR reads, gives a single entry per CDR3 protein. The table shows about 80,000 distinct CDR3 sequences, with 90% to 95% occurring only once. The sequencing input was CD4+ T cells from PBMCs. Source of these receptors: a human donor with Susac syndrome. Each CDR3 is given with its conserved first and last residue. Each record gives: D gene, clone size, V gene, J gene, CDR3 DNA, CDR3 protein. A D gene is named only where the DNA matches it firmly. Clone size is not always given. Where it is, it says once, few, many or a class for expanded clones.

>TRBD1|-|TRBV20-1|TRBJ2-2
TGCAGTGCTAGAGAGGGGACAGGGAGCACCGGGGAGCTGTTTTTT
CSAREGTGSTGELFF
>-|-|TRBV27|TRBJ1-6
TGTGCCAGCAGCAAGGGGATAGGGCCTGGTTCACCCCTCCACTTT
CASSKGIGPGSPLHF
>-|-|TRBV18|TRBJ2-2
TGTGCCAGCTCACCACCGGCGGGGAACACCGGGGAGCTGTTTTTT
CASSPPAGNTGELFF
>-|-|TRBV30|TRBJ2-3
TGTGCCTCAACAGGACTGGCCCGATATACGCAGTATTTT
CASTGLARYTQYF
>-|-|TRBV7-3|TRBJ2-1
TGTGCCAGCAGCTTAGACCCCCTAGCGAGTGAGCAGTTCTTC
CASSLDPLASEQFF
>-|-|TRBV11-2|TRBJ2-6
TGTGCCAGCAGCTTAGACGGTGGGTGGTCTGGGGCCAACGTCCTGACTTTC
CASSLDGGWSGANVLTF
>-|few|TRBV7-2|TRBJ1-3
TGTGCCAGCAGCTTAAATGGAAACACCATATATTTT
CASSLNGNTIYF
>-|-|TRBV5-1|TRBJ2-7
TGCGCCAGCAGGAAAGGGGCCGAGACTCCCATTGACGAGCAGTACTTC
CASRKGAETPIDEQYF
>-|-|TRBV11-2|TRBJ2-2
TGTGCCAGCAGCTTACAACCCGTCTCCGGAAACACCGGGGAGCTGTTTTTT
CASSLQPVSGNTGELFF
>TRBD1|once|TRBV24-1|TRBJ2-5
TGTGCCACCAGTCTAGCCCTCGGGACAGGGGGGCGGGAGACCCAGTACTTC
CATSLALGTGGRETQYF
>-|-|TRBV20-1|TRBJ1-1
TGCAGTGCGAGACAGGACACTGAAGCTTTCTTT
CSARQDTEAFF
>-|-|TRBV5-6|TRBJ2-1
TGTGCCAGCAGCTTAAATACAGGGCTCGGTGAGCAGTTCTTC
CASSLNTGLGEQFF
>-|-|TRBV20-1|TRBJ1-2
TGCAGTGCTAGAGATCAAAAGTATGGCTACACCTTC
CSARDQKYGYTF
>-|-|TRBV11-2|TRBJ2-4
TGTGCCAGCAGCTTAGATAGAACCGCGACCGTTCAGTACTTC
CASSLDRTATVQYF
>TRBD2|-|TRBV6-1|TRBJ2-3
TGTGCCAGCAGGGCACTAGCGGGGGCCCTCCGGGGAGATACGCAGTATTTT
CASRALAGALRGDTQYF
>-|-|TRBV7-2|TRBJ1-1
TGTGCCAGCAGGAGAGGAGGCTCGAGCACTGAAGCTTTCTTT
CASRRGGSSTEAFF